This T cell receptor beta chain appears in the sequencing data of a study of cytomegalovirus exposure and HLA in healthy donors. Findings and caveats of the study: Later examination showed HLA-associated TCR beta chains had greater clonal expansion than equally common others. Researchers reported in a later analysis that common viral pathogens appeared linked to several top clusters. In a later analysis, DRB1 alleles had the most associated TCRs; HLA-C alleles the fewest.

V shed 1 base and J shed 8 bases, with 11 bases lying between them. Germline V gene lookup returns CDR1 SGHAT and CDR2 FQNNGV. The CDR3 sequence is 13 residues long. The PCR was carried out with 60 Vbeta primers and 13 Jbeta primers. The repertoire was sequenced with immunoSEQ multiplex PCR; TCRdb's copy has only in-frame clones and lacks some. The sample lists approximately 100,000 clones; 9.4% were seen once. Healthy people donating bone marrow made up the donors. A word on this clone: Its antigen is unidentified.

The sequenced sample consisted of PBMCs. The origin of this receptor is a man aged 45-65 years in good health and CMV-seropositive. The chain links TRBV11-2 to TRBJ1-2; TRBD1 might be the D (6 bases). The CDR3 sequence is CASSLVQGYGYTF. In DNA form, the CDR3 reads TGTGCCAGCAGCTTAGTACAGGGTTACGGCTACACCTTC.